These 22 T cell receptor beta chains originate from one sample sequenced in a study of blood T cell repertoires in COVID-19. The assay was immunoSEQ multiplex PCR, and TCRdb's table has in-frame clones only and misses some. Here the sample spans roughly 150,000 clones, around 85% being singletons. The source material was peripheral blood. The receptors originated from a woman aged 80 or older with COVID-19, enrolled during active disease.

V is TRBV27 and J is TRBJ2-5; D is unclear. The germline V gene encodes CDR1 MNHEY and CDR2 SMNVEV (reference sequence). This CDR3 has 15 residues. The germline V and J ends were trimmed by 3 bases and 2 bases, with 13 bases remaining between them. CDR3 in DNA: TGTGCCAGCAGTTTTTATGTGGGCAGGCAAGAGACCCAGTACTTC. It codes for CASSFYVGRQETQYF.

V and J are TRBV5-1 and TRBJ2-3; tentatively, D is TRBD1 (6 bases). CDR1 SGHRS and CDR2 YFSETQ come from the germline V gene. The CDR3 length is 14 residues. Trimming left V 1 base short and J 2 bases short, with 8 bases between. This CDR3 reads CASSLRGTTDTQYF. CDR3 in DNA: TGCGCCAGCAGCTTGAGGGGGACCACAGATACGCAGTATTTT.

The gene calls are TRBV7-3 and TRBJ1-2; TRBD1 matches 10 bases. V shed 5 bases, J shed 4 bases, and the junction held 7 bases outside the gene matches. The CDR3 has 15 amino acids. Per germline, CDR1 SGHTA and CDR2 FQGTGA. CDR3 amino acids: CASSPRGQGVYGYTF. The DNA for the CDR3 is TGTGCCAGCAGCCCACGCGGACAGGGGGTCTATGGCTACACCTTC.

This clone was seen only once. The CDR3 sequence is CASNQGEADTQYF. CDR3 DNA: TGTGCCAGCAACCAGGGGGAGGCAGATACGCAGTATTTT. V usage is TRBV7-2 and J usage is TRBJ2-3; possibly TRBD1 for D (7 bases). The germline V and J ends were trimmed by 7 bases and 4 bases, with 12 bases remaining between them. Germline V lookup: CDR1 SGHTA, CDR2 FQGNSA. The CDR3 has 13 amino acids.

This clone showed up many times. The chain recombines TRBV5-4 with TRBJ2-6, with D unresolved. Trimming stripped 4 bases from V and 5 bases from J, with 16 bases between. Per the germline V gene, CDR1 is SGHNT and CDR2 is YYREEE (reference sequence). The length of the CDR3 is 16 residues. The chain's CDR3 is CASSPPSSVWANVLTF. The CDR3 coding sequence is TGTGCCAGCAGCCCCCCTTCTTCCGTCTGGGCCAACGTCCTGACTTTC.

V and J are TRBV7-8 and TRBJ1-1; TRBD1 is a possible D gene (6 bases). V lost 2 bases and J lost 2, with 9 bases in between. The CDR3 is 14 amino acids. Germline assignment: CDR1 SGHVS and CDR2 FQNEAQ. The chain's CDR3 is CASSLPGHNTEAFF. The CDR3 nucleotides are TGTGCCAGCAGCTTACCGGGACATAACACTGAAGCTTTCTTT.

This clone was seen a single time. This rearrangement joins TRBV20-1 to TRBJ2-7; D is ambiguous. Germline CDR1 and CDR2: DFQATT and SNEGSKA (reference sequence). Trimming stripped 1 base from V and 5 bases from J, with 3 bases between. The CDR3 is 10 residues long. The CDR3 region is CSARGNEQYF. DNA of the CDR3: TGCAGTGCTAGAGGTAACGAGCAGTACTTC.

The chain is built from TRBV7-2 and TRBJ2-1; 8 bases agree with TRBD2. Germline V lookup: CDR1 SGHTA, CDR2 FQGNSA. This CDR3 contains 14 residues. Unmatched junction bases numbered 9, after V lost 5 bases and J lost 9 bases. The CDR3 here is CASSRHGLAIEQFF. DNA of the CDR3: TGTGCCAGCAGCCGCCATGGACTAGCTATTGAGCAGTTCTTC.

The rearrangement links TRBV5-4 to TRBJ1-6, with a possible D match to TRBD1 (5 bases). Germline CDR1 reads SGHNT; CDR2 reads YYREEE (reference sequence). V gave up 1 base and J gave up 10 bases, with 9 bases separating them. The CDR3 contains 13 residues. This chain's CDR3 is CASSLKGSSPLHF. The CDR3 bases are TGTGCCAGCAGCTTGAAGGGGTCCTCACCCCTCCACTTT.

The chain couples TRBV19 to TRBJ1-1; possibly TRBD1 for D (6 bases). The germline CDR1 and CDR2 sequences are LNHDA and SQIVND (reference sequence). V gave up 6 bases and J gave up 10 bases, with 30 bases separating them. This CDR3 has 17 residues. In DNA, the CDR3 is TGTGCCAGTAGCAATCACCTCGAGGAAGGGGGTAGTCGGCTAGCTTTCTTT. Translated, it gives CASSNHLEEGGSRLAFF.

The V and J genes are TRBV10-3 and TRBJ2-6; unclear D gene. Germline V gives CDR1 ENHRY, CDR2 SYGVKD. Trimming shortened V by 0 bases and J by 0 bases, and 3 bases separated the two germline ends. The CDR3 contains 15 residues. The CDR3 DNA reads TGTGCCATCAGTGAGTCGAGCTCTGGGGCCAACGTCCTGACTTTC. Translating gives CAISESSSGANVLTF.

V gene TRBV27 combines with J gene TRBJ1-4, with no clear D. Trimming took off 6 bases at V and 0 bases at J, with 17 bases between the two ends. The CDR3 is 17 amino acids. Germline V gene lookup returns CDR1 MNHEY and CDR2 SMNVEV (reference sequence). CDR3 in amino acids: CASSTTMEAATNEKLFF. CDR3 nucleotides: TGTGCCAGCAGCACGACGATGGAGGCTGCAACTAATGAAAAACTGTTTTTT.

This chain connects TRBV5-1 to TRBJ2-1; TRBD1 might be the D (6 bases). V lost 3 bases and J 4 bases, leaving 11 bases between the germline ends. The CDR3 spans 14 residues. Germline V lookup: CDR1 SGHRS, CDR2 YFSETQ. The CDR3 DNA sequence: TGCGCCAGCAGCTCGGACAGCTCATACAATGAGCAGTTCTTC. It translates to CASSSDSSYNEQFF.

The chain uses TRBV2 and TRBJ2-1; 10 bases are a match to TRBD2. V lost 4 bases, J lost 7 bases, and 4 bases stayed unmatched. Germline V CDR1 and CDR2: SNHLY, FYNNEI. CDR3 size: 14 residues. This chain's CDR3 is CASSVKRGGNEQFF. The CDR3, as DNA: TGTGCCAGCAGTGTGAAGCGGGGGGGAAATGAGCAGTTCTTC.

The chain uses TRBV5-1 and TRBJ2-7; D is unresolved. The CDR3 is made up of 14 amino acids. CDR1 is SGHRS, CDR2 YFSETQ, per germline. The V end was cut by 0 bases, the J end by 2 bases, with 9 bases between. For the CDR3, the DNA is TGCGCCAGCAGCTTGGGGCCGTCGCCCTACGAGCAGTACTTC. It yields the protein CASSLGPSPYEQYF.

This clone was seen at least ten times. The rearrangement uses TRBV16 and TRBJ1-4; the match to TRBD1 covers 7 bases. This CDR3 contains 13 residues. CDR1 is KGHSY, CDR2 FQNENV, per germline. V shed 0 bases, J shed 14 bases, and the junction held 6 bases outside the gene matches. The CDR3 coding sequence is TGTGCCAGCAGCCAATCGGGGGACAGAGGGCTGTTTTTT. Its protein product is CASSQSGDRGLFF.

The chain links TRBV19 to TRBJ2-1; possible D gene TRBD2, 6 bases. Germline lookup yields CDR1 LNHDA and CDR2 SQIVND (reference sequence). The V end was cut by 5 bases, the J end by 0 bases, with 14 bases between. The CDR3 sequence is 16 residues long. CDR3 nucleotide sequence: TGTGCCAGTAGTCTCTCTAGCGCCAGCTCCTACAATGAGCAGTTCTTC. Its protein is CASSLSSASSYNEQFF.

This clone came up once. The CDR3 loop is CASRGQYNYGYTF. The CDR3 bases are TGTGCCAGCCGCGGGCAGTATAACTATGGCTACACCTTC. The genes are TRBV19 and TRBJ1-2; no definite D call. CDR1 is LNHDA and CDR2 is SQIVND in the germline V gene (reference sequence). V dropped 9 bases and J dropped 1 base, with 12 bases sitting between them. This CDR3 has 13 residues.

This sequence joins TRBV5-1 and TRBJ1-4, with TRBD1 as a possible D gene (6 bases). There are 16 residues in the CDR3. In germline, CDR1 is SGHRS, CDR2 YFSETQ. V dropped 4 bases and J dropped 2 bases, with 15 bases sitting between them. The CDR3 is CASSLGGGVTNEKLFF. CDR3 bases: TGCGCCAGCAGCCTCGGAGGGGGGGTTACTAATGAAAAACTGTTTTTT.

This clone was counted a single time. This chain connects TRBV12-5 to TRBJ2-1, with 9 bases that match TRBD2. After removal of 1 base from V and 4 bases from J, the junction contained 2 bases not matched to a gene. The CDR3 consists of 15 residues. Germline lookup yields CDR1 LGHNT and CDR2 FRNRAP. CDR3 region: CASGLAGLAYNEQFF. CDR3 in DNA: TGTGCTAGTGGTTTGGCGGGACTAGCATACAATGAGCAGTTCTTC.

This rearrangement joins TRBV19 to TRBJ1-5; D is uncertain. The CDR3 contains 12 residues. Trimming took 10 bases from V and 11 from J, leaving 18 bases between them. Per germline, CDR1 LNHDA and CDR2 SQIVND (reference sequence). The DNA for the CDR3 is TGTGCCACCTCCGCGTCCCCCAGGACCCAGCATTTT. The encoded protein is CATSASPRTQHF.

The rearrangement links TRBV24-1 to TRBJ2-1; D ambiguous. Trimming stripped 4 bases from V and 7 bases from J, with 10 bases between. This CDR3 contains 13 residues. Germline lookup yields CDR1 KGHDR and CDR2 SFDVKD. The DNA for the CDR3 is TGTGCCACCAGTGACCCCGAGGATAATGAGCAGTTCTTC. It yields the protein CATSDPEDNEQFF.